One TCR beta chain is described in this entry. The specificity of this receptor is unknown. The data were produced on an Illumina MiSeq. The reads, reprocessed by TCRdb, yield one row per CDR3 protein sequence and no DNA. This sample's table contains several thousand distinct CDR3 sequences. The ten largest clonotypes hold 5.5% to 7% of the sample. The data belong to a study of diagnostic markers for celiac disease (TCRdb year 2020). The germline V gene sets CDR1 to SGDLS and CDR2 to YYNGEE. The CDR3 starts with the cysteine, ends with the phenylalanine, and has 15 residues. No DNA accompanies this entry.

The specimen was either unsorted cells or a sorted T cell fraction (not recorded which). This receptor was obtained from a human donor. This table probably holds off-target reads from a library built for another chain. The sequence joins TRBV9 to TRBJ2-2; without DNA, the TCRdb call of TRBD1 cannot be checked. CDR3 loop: CASSVASGGTGELFF.